Below, 9 T cell receptor beta chains from the same sample are listed, as sequenced in a study of OX40 agonist ivuxolimab in advanced cancers. TCRdb's copy holds only in-frame clones and misses some; the assay was immunoSEQ multiplex PCR. The table records tens of thousands of clones, 87% of them present only once. The sequencing here drew on CD4+ or CD8+ T cells sorted from blood, taken in a trial of the OX40 agonist ivuxolimab. These receptors originate from an adult with an advanced solid tumor such as melanoma, head and neck, liver or kidney cancer.

V and J are TRBV5-1 and TRBJ1-1, with D unclear. Germline CDR1 SGHRS, CDR2 YFSETQ. CDR3 size: 13 residues. Trimming left V 0 bases short and J 4 bases short, with 7 bases between. CDR3 sequence (DNA): TGCGCCAGCAGCTTGGGGGAGGGCACTGAAGCTTTCTTT. It specifies CASSLGEGTEAFF.

This clone has a handful of counts. V and J are TRBV6-1 and TRBJ2-7; 8 positions match TRBD1. V gave up 4 bases and J gave up 3 bases; unmatched junction bases: 5. The CDR3 totals 14 residues. Germline CDR1 reads MNHNS; CDR2 reads SASEGT. DNA for the CDR3: TGTGCCAGCAGTGTTTCGACAGGGGTCTACGAGCAGTACTTC. Its protein is CASSVSTGVYEQYF.

The CDR3 bases are TGCGCCAGCAGCCTTAGCGGGGCGTCCCAAGAGACCCAGTACTTC. It encodes CASSLSGASQETQYF. The chain combines TRBV5-1 with TRBJ2-5; 8 nucleotides match TRBD2. Unmatched junction bases numbered 6, after V lost 4 bases and J lost 1 base. CDR3 length: 15 residues. In germline, CDR1 is SGHRS, CDR2 YFSETQ.

The chain couples TRBV9 to TRBJ1-1, with no clear D. The germline V and J ends were trimmed by 0 bases and 4 bases, with 10 bases remaining between them. The V gene's germline CDR1 is SGDLS and CDR2 YYNGEE. This CDR3 is built from 14 residues. The CDR3 loop reads CASSVAQISTEAFF. The CDR3 DNA is TGTGCCAGCAGCGTAGCACAGATATCCACTGAAGCTTTCTTT. Combining the CDR3 with reference TRBV9 and TRBJ1-1 gives the whole variable domain DSGVTQTPKHLITATGQRVTLRCSPRSGDLSVYWYQQSLDQGLQFLIQYYNGEERAKGNILERFSAQQFPDLHSELNLSSLELGDSALYFCASSVAQISTEAFFGQGTRLTVV.

The chain joins TRBV5-1 to TRBJ1-6; no firm D call. The ends were cut back, 2 bases at V and 5 bases at J, with 14 bases in the middle. The CDR3 contains 16 residues. Germline CDR1 and CDR2: SGHRS and YFSETQ. CDR3 loop: CASSFSGITNNSPLHF. In nucleotides, the CDR3 is TGCGCCAGCAGCTTTTCCGGGATCACTAATAATTCACCCCTCCACTTT.

The CDR3 protein is CATSRGPGRGNQPQHF. The CDR3 bases are TGTGCCACCAGCAGAGGACCAGGAAGGGGCAATCAGCCCCAGCATTTT. The chain has TRBV15 and TRBJ1-5, with D uncertain. The CDR3 loop spans 16 amino acids. V was trimmed by 1 base and J by 2 bases, leaving 12 bases between them. CDR1 is LNHNV, CDR2 YYDKDF, per germline (reference sequence).

In nucleotides, the CDR3 is TGTGCCAGCAGCGGCCGGACAGGGCCGGGTGAAAAACTGTTTTTT. This gives the protein CASSGRTGPGEKLFF. This chain connects TRBV6-5 to TRBJ1-4, with 8 positions matching TRBD1. Germline CDR1 reads MNHEY; CDR2 reads SVGAGI. The CDR3 spans 15 residues. Trimming at V came to 6 bases and at J to 7 bases, leaving 10 bases not matched to a gene.

V gene TRBV9 combines with J gene TRBJ1-1; D gene ambiguous. Germline CDR1 SGDLS, CDR2 YYNGEE. The CDR3 covers 13 residues. The germline V and J ends were trimmed by 2 bases and 1 base, with 6 bases remaining between them. The CDR3 bases are TGTGCCAGCAGCGTGACATCGAACACTGAAGCTTTCTTT. Protein product: CASSVTSNTEAFF.

Here the CDR3 reads CASSPRTAQETQYF. The CDR3 DNA sequence: TGTGCCAGCAGCCCCCGGACAGCCCAAGAGACCCAGTACTTC. This sequence joins TRBV7-2 and TRBJ2-5; a weak D match, TRBD1 (6 bases). V was cut by 5 bases and J by 1 base, with 11 bases left in between. Germline CDR1 SGHTA, CDR2 FQGNSA. The CDR3 sequence is 14 residues long.